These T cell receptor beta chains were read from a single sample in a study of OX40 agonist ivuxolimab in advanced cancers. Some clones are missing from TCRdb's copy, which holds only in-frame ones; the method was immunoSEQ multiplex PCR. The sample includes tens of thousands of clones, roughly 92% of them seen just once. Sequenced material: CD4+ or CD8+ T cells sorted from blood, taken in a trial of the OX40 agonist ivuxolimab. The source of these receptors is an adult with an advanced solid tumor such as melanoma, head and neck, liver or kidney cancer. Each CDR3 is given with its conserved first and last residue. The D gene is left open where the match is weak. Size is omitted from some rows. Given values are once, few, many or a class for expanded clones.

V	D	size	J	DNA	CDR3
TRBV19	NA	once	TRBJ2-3	TGTGCCAGTAGTATTTTCCCCGGGCCAAGCACAGATACGCAGTATTTT	CASSIFPGPSTDTQYF
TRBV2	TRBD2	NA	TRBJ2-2	TGTGCCAGCAGTGAAGTAAGGGGAGGGGCCACCGGGGAGCTGTTTTTT	CASSEVRGGATGELFF
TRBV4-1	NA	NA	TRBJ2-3	TGCGCCAGCAGCCAAGGAGCTGCGGGATTCACAGATACGCAGTATTTT	CASSQGAAGFTDTQYF
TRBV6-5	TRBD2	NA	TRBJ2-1	TGTGCCAGCAGTTACTCCGGGACTAGCCCCCATGAGCAGTTCTTC	CASSYSGTSPHEQFF
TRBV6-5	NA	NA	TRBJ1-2	TGTGCCACCACAAGGGGAACCTATGGCTACACCTTC	CATTRGTYGYTF
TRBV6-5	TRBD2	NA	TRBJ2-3	TGTGCCAGCAGTTACCGGACTAGCCCCACAGATACGCAGTATTTT	CASSYRTSPTDTQYF
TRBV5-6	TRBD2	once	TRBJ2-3	TGTGCCAGCAGCTTACTAGCGGGTCCCGTCGAGAGAGATACGCAGTATTTT	CASSLLAGPVERDTQYF
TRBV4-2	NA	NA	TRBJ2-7	TGTGCCAGCAGCCAAGATACGGATAGCTCCTACGAGCAGTACTTC	CASSQDTDSSYEQYF
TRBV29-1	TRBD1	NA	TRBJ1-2	TGCAGCGTTCCGACCTTGGACAGGGCAGGAAAAGGCTACACCTTC	CSVPTLDRAGKGYTF
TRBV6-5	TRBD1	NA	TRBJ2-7	TGTGCCAGCAGTCACCAGCCGACAGGGCAGGAGCAGTACTTC	CASSHQPTGQEQYF
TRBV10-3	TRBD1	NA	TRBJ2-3	TGTGCCATCAGTGAGTCGGGACAGGTCTCCTTGGGGCAGTATTTT	CAISESGQVSLGQYF
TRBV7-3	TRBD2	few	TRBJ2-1	TGTGCCAGCAGCTCTCTAGCGGGAGGCCTTGGAGAGCAGTTCTTC	CASSSLAGGLGEQFF
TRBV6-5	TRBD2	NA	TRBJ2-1	TGTGCCAGCAGTTACGAATGGCGGGAGGGAGACAATGAGCAGTTCTTC	CASSYEWREGDNEQFF
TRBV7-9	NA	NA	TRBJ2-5	TGTGCCAGCAGCTTAGTGATCGAATCAGAGACCCAGTACTTC	CASSLVIESETQYF
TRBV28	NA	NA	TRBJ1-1	TGTGCCAGCCTCCTTGGGCGGTCTGAAGCTTTCTTT	CASLLGRSEAFF
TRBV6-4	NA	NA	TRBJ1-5	TGTGCCAGCAGTGATGGGACGGGGGGCTACCAGCATTTT	CASSDGTGGYQHF
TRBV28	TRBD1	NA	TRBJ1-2	TGTGCCAGCAGTTCAGACAGGGGCAGCTATGGCTACACCTTC	CASSSDRGSYGYTF
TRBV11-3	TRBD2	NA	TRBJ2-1	TGTGCCAGCAGCTACTCTATTGCGGGAGGGTACAATGAGCAGTTCTTC	CASSYSIAGGYNEQFF
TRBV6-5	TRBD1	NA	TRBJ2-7	TGTGCCAGCAGTCCCGAGGGGGCGGAGCAGTACTTC	CASSPEGAEQYF
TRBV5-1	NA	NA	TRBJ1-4	TGCGCCAGCAGCCCGTTCGCGACGGGAGATGAAAAACTGTTTTTT	CASSPFATGDEKLFF
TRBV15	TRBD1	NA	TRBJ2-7	TGTGCCACCAGCCTACGGACAGGGGGCATCTACGAGCAGTACTTC	CATSLRTGGIYEQYF
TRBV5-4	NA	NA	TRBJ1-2	TGTGCCAGCAGCTTGCGGGGGGCGGCACTTCGGTATGGCTACACCTTC	CASSLRGAALRYGYTF
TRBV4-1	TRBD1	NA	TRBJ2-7	TGCGCCAGCAGCGTGCCGGGACAGGGCCACGAGCAGTACTTC	CASSVPGQGHEQYF
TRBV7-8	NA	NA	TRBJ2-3	TGTGCCAGCAGCCCAGCCGAGGGCCCTAGCACAGATACGCAGTATTTT	CASSPAEGPSTDTQYF
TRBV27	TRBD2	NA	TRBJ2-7	TGTGCCAGCAGTCCGGGACTAGCGGACTACGAGCAGTACTTC	CASSPGLADYEQYF
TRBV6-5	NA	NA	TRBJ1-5	TGTGCCAGCAGTTACTCCTTCCTAGGGCCCCAGCATTTT	CASSYSFLGPQHF
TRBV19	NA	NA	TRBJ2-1	TGTGCCAGTTCCCATGTCGGTTACAATGAGCAGTTCTTC	CASSHVGYNEQFF
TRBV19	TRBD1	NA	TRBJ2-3	TGTGCCAGTAATGGTGGGACAGCCCCAGATACGCAGTATTTT	CASNGGTAPDTQYF
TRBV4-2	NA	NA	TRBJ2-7	TGTGCCAGCAGCCAAGAGACAAGGACCTACGATGAGCAGTACTTC	CASSQETRTYDEQYF
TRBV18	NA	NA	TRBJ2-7	TGTGCCAGCTCACCACTGCAGGGAGCGTCCTACGAGCAGTACTTC	CASSPLQGASYEQYF
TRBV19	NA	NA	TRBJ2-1	TGTGCCAGCCATGGGGACACGCCCAATGAGCAGTTCTTC	CASHGDTPNEQFF
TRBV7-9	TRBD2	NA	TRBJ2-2	TGTGCCAGCAGCTTTCTAGCGGGAAACACCGGGGAGCTGTTTTTT	CASSFLAGNTGELFF
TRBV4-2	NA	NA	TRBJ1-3	TGTGCCAGCAGCCAAGAAAAGGGAAACACCATATATTTT	CASSQEKGNTIYF
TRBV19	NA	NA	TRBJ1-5	TGTGCCAGTACGGGGTCTTACAATCAGCCCCAGCATTTT	CASTGSYNQPQHF
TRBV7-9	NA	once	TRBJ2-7	TGTGCCAGCAGCTTTGGCGGAAGCTCCTACGAGCAGTACTTC	CASSFGGSSYEQYF
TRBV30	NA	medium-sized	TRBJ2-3	TGTGCCTGGGGTTTGGATACGCAGTATTTT	CAWGLDTQYF
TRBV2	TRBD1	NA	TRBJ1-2	TGTGCCAGCAGGGGAACAGGGGTTATCTATGGCTACACCTTC	CASRGTGVIYGYTF
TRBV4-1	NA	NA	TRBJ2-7	TGCGCCAGCAGCCCGAGTGAGGGGACCCACGAGCAGTACTTC	CASSPSEGTHEQYF
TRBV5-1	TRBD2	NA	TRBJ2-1	TGCGCCAGCAGCTTGGGTGGGACTAGCAAGAATGAGCAGTTCTTC	CASSLGGTSKNEQFF
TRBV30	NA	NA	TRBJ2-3	TGTGCCTGGAGTGGTGGCGGTGGCGGGGATACGCAGTATTTT	CAWSGGGGGDTQYF
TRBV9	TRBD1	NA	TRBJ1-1	TGTGCCAGCAGCCCAGGACAGGGGATGAACACTGAAGCTTTCTTT	CASSPGQGMNTEAFF
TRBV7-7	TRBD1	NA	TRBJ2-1	TGTGCTAGCAGCCCATTTCAGGGGGCAGGGGGTGAGCAGTTCTTC	CASSPFQGAGGEQFF
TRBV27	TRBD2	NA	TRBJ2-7	TGTGCCAGCAGTTTATACGCTAGCGGGCCCTTTAGCTCCTACGAGCAGTACTTC	CASSLYASGPFSSYEQYF
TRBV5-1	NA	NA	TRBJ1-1	TGCGCCAGCAGCGGCGGGACACGGAGTTTGAACACTGAAGCTTTCTTT	CASSGGTRSLNTEAFF
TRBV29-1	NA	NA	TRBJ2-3	TGCAGCGTTGTCGCCAGGGGCACAGATACGCAGTATTTT	CSVVARGTDTQYF
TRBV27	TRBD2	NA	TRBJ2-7	TGTGCCAGCAGTTCCCGGACTAGCGGGAGGGAGAACGAGCAGTACTTC	CASSSRTSGRENEQYF
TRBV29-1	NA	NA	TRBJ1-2	TGCAGCGTTGCGTTCGACAGGTCCTGGGAATATGGCTACACCTTC	CSVAFDRSWEYGYTF